Listed below are T cell receptor beta chains from one sample, sequenced in a study of OX40 agonist ivuxolimab in advanced cancers. Here immunoSEQ multiplex PCR was the method, and the copy in TCRdb shows in-frame clones only, minus some. This sample carries fewer than 85,000 clones, roughly nine tenths of them seen once, and the ten largest clones take about 0.4%. The sample here was CD4+ or CD8+ T cells sorted from blood, taken in a trial of the OX40 agonist ivuxolimab. These receptors were collected from an adult with an advanced solid tumor such as melanoma, head and neck, liver or kidney cancer. CDR3s leave out the opening cysteine and the closing phenylalanine or tryptophan. Fields, in order: V gene, clone size, CDR3 protein. Rows may omit the clone size; those that give it use once, few, many or a size class.

TRBV30 - AWNPQGGGGSPLH
TRBV2 - ASRGTGTNYGYT
TRBV14 - ASSHLTGGASGANVLT
TRBV18 - ASSPGQGGYGYT
TRBV2 few ASSDDSSQPQH
TRBV7-6 - ASSLGQGTEAF
TRBV6-1 - ASRLDRVGIQPQH
TRBV6-1 - ASLRDPREGYT
TRBV7-6 - ASSGLKNTEAF
TRBV19 - ASSRERESGYT
TRBV18 - ASSYYGQGQRNTEAF
TRBV19 - ASSIGAGYNEQF
TRBV10-3 - AISLTGTSTDTQY
TRBV15 - ATSSPPAGAPPPYEQY
TRBV9 - ASSASVTSGYNEQF
TRBV4-2 - ASSSGLATYEQY
TRBV19 - AGKGQGSEKLF
TRBV29-1 - SVETIVGEKLF
TRBV28 - ASSRYGLSGKTDTQY
TRBV19 few ASSYSNQPQH
TRBV6-1 - ATKMVGGLTGELF
TRBV9 - ASSKGREEKLF
TRBV4-3 - ASSPGPATNYGYT
TRBV2 - ASREQGASTEAF
TRBV27 - ASSVDRGFYNEQF
TRBV28 - ASIPFERADEQY
TRBV7-2 - ASSSGLAADTQY
TRBV11-1 - ASSLAGTDTQY
TRBV9 - ASSAGLGGQSYEQY
TRBV18 - ASSPPGRPQH
TRBV18 once ASSPLGGQMNEKLF
TRBV10-3 - AIKGLAGSYEQY
TRBV25-1 - ASSDVGGGQETQY
TRBV6-6 - ATGQGEGEQY
TRBV10-1 - ASSESSRIQNTEAF
TRBV30 - AWSRPDNYGYT
TRBV2 - ASSDSDVTQY
TRBV4-1 - ASSQEWDRATNEKLF
TRBV7-8 - ASSLVGSITYNEQF
TRBV7-2 - ASSPRQGGSYGYT
TRBV6-1 - ASTGQPSGANVLT
TRBV15 - ATSRGDTYNEQF
TRBV19 - ASSTQGAGDTQY
TRBV6-6 - ASRPGQAYNEQF
TRBV28 - ASSSGARRYNEQF
TRBV15 - ATSRDPSSSGTTDTQY